This is a list of T cell receptor beta chains from one sample in a study of shared clonotypes between healthy human individuals. Sequenced by immunoSEQ multiplex PCR; TCRdb stores in-frame clones only, minus some. The table shows hundreds of thousands of clones, with approximately 79% occurring only once. Sequencing was done on a sample of memory CD4+ T cells sorted from blood. Receptor source: a woman aged 25 to 39 in good health. The CDR3 runs from the conserved cysteine through the conserved F or W. The D gene is left open where the match is weak. Size is omitted from some rows. Given values are once, few, many or a class for expanded clones.

DNA | CDR3 | size | J | V | D
TGTGCCAGTGTTGTGGGGAACTATGGCTACACCTTC | CASVVGNYGYTF | few | TRBJ1-2 | TRBV19 | .
TGCGCCAGCCCTTTTCAGGGAGAAGCTTTCTTT | CASPFQGEAFF | . | TRBJ1-1 | TRBV4-1 | .
TGCGCCAGCAGCCAAGAGGCGGGACTAGCGGTACCCAATGAGCAGTTCTTC | CASSQEAGLAVPNEQFF | . | TRBJ2-1 | TRBV4-1 | TRBD2
TGTGCCAGCAGCCGTGGGACCACATGGGCTACGGATACGCAGTATTTT | CASSRGTTWATDTQYF | . | TRBJ2-3 | TRBV5-4 | .
TGTGCCAGCAGCTTAGGCGGACTAGCGGGAGGGCAAGAGACCCAGTACTTC | CASSLGGLAGGQETQYF | few | TRBJ2-5 | TRBV11-2 | TRBD2
TGTGCCAGCTACCAGGGACTAGCGGGAGCCCTTCAAGAGACCCAGTACTTC | CASYQGLAGALQETQYF | . | TRBJ2-5 | TRBV28 | TRBD2
TGTGCCAGCAGCCTCCCGGACAGGGGGAACATTCAGTACTTC | CASSLPDRGNIQYF | . | TRBJ2-4 | TRBV28 | TRBD1
TGCGCCAGCAGCCAAGGGACTAGCGGGAGGGCCCGAGAGACCCAGTACTTC | CASSQGTSGRARETQYF | . | TRBJ2-5 | TRBV4-1 | TRBD2
TGTGCCAGTAGACTTAGCGGAGAGGGGACCTACGAGCAGTACTTC | CASRLSGEGTYEQYF | . | TRBJ2-7 | TRBV19 | .
TGTGCCAGCAGCTTAGTCGATGGACTAGCGGGAGATACGCAGTATTTT | CASSLVDGLAGDTQYF | . | TRBJ2-3 | TRBV7-2 | TRBD2
TGTGCCAGCAGTCTCAGGGGGCCTCGACAGCCCCAGCATTTT | CASSLRGPRQPQHF | . | TRBJ1-5 | TRBV28 | TRBD1
TGTGCCACAGTTCGGGGGACTAGTGGGACCGGGGAGCTGTTTTTT | CATVRGTSGTGELFF | once | TRBJ2-2 | TRBV2 | TRBD2
TGTGCCATCAGTGAATCTGGAGGCCCCTACGAGCAGTACTTC | CAISESGGPYEQYF | . | TRBJ2-7 | TRBV10-3 | .
TGTGCCAGCAGTCGGCTGGGGCGCACAGATACGCAGTATTTT | CASSRLGRTDTQYF | . | TRBJ2-3 | TRBV11-2 | .